These 30 T cell receptor beta chains came from one sample sequenced in a study of blood T cell repertoires in COVID-19. Repertoires were generated with immunoSEQ multiplex PCR, while TCRdb's copy carries only in-frame clones and drops some. This sample yields tens of thousands of clones, of which 83% are seen a single time; around 48% belongs to the top ten. Sequencing was performed on peripheral blood. The receptor set was obtained from a man between 70 and 80 years old with acute or convalescent COVID-19.

The rearrangement joins TRBV10-1 to TRBJ1-3; D gene ambiguous. This CDR3 is 12 amino acids long. V was pared by 3 bases and J by 6 bases, with 6 bases between. CDR1 is WNHNN and CDR2 is SYGVQD in the germline V gene (reference sequence). DNA for the CDR3: TGCGCCAGCAGTGAATCGTCAAACACCATATATTTT. Translated, it gives CASSESSNTIYF.

The chain has TRBV27 and TRBJ1-1; no firm D call. Between the trimmed V and J ends, which lost 2 bases and 1 base, there was a span of 11 bases. CDR1 and CDR2 (germline): MNHEY, SMNVEV (reference sequence). The CDR3 has 15 amino acids. The CDR3 region has the DNA TGTGCCAGCAGTTTAATCTGGGCACCGAACACTGAAGCTTTCTTT. Translation: CASSLIWAPNTEAFF.

The rearrangement uses TRBV3-1 (or the pseudogene TRBV3-2) and TRBJ1-1; D uncertain. The CDR3 length is 15 residues. V was trimmed by 3 bases and J by 0 bases, leaving 11 bases between them. CDR1 is LGHDT and CDR2 is YNNKEL in the germline V gene (reference sequence). The chain's CDR3 is CASSHSDLMNTEAFF. DNA for the CDR3: TGTGCCAGCAGCCACTCCGACTTGATGAACACTGAAGCTTTCTTT.

The rearrangement joins TRBV28 to TRBJ2-1, with 11 bases lining up with TRBD2. V gave up 9 bases and J gave up 8 bases; unmatched junction bases: 9. The CDR3 length is 14 residues. The germline gives CDR1 MDHEN, CDR2 SYDVKM. The CDR3 sequence: CASTTSGSFYEQFF. The CDR3 DNA is TGTGCCAGTACAACTAGCGGGAGCTTCTATGAGCAGTTCTTC.

This chain links TRBV5-4 with TRBJ2-5, with D possibly being TRBD1 (5 bases). CDR1 and CDR2 from the germline V gene are SGHNT and YYREEE (reference sequence). With 4 bases removed from V and 0 bases from J, the gap between germline ends came to 10 bases. This CDR3 is built from 14 residues. The CDR3 bases are TGTGCCAGCAGCCTAGACAGATACCAAGAGACCCAGTACTTC. It translates to CASSLDRYQETQYF.

By sample share, this clone is medium-sized. The chain carries TRBV7-8 and TRBJ1-2; D might be TRBD1 (5 bases). This CDR3 is 13 amino acids long. The ends were cut back, 5 bases at V and 4 bases at J, with 11 bases in the middle. From germline, CDR1 is SGHVS and CDR2 FQNEAQ. CDR3 coding DNA: TGTGCCAGCAGCGGAGGGGAGTCCTATGGCTACACCTTC. It is translated as CASSGGESYGYTF.

The chain links TRBV18 to TRBJ2-3, with TRBD1 identical over 7 bases. Per germline, CDR1 KGHSH and CDR2 LQKENI. The CDR3 spans 16 residues. Trimming removed 3 bases from V and 3 bases from J; junction bases left unmatched: 9. The DNA for the CDR3 is TGTGCCAGCTCACCCCGGGGACAGTCTTGGACAGATACGCAGTATTTT. Protein: CASSPRGQSWTDTQYF.

CDR3 sequence reads: CASSLRDTRPRNQPQHF. Here the CDR3 DNA reads TGTGCCAGCAGCCTCCGGGACACCCGGCCTAGGAATCAGCCCCAGCATTTT. The V call is TRBV21-1, the J call TRBJ1-5; the table gives TRBD1 as D, unverified against the DNA. TRBV21-1 is tagged as a pseudogene. There are 17 residues in the CDR3.

V gene TRBV5-4 combines with J gene TRBJ2-2; 7 bases line up with TRBD1. The germline CDR1 and CDR2 sequences are SGHNT and YYREEE (reference sequence). This CDR3 contains 14 residues. The V gene end was trimmed by 4 bases and the J gene end by 7 bases; junction bases not matched to a gene: 7. The DNA for the CDR3 is TGTGCCAGCAGCACAGGGGTGCAAGGCGGGGAGCTGTTTTTT. Residues: CASSTGVQGGELFF.

The chain is built from TRBV7-3 and TRBJ2-5; D is possibly TRBD1 (6 bases). Germline CDR1 and CDR2: SGHTA and FQGTGA. CDR3 length: 15 amino acids. Trimming took 3 bases from V and 4 from J, leaving 15 bases between them. Here the CDR3 reads CASSFSQGTPETQYF. The DNA for the CDR3 is TGTGCCAGCAGCTTTAGCCAGGGGACACCAGAGACCCAGTACTTC. The full variable domain, completed using reference TRBV7-3 and TRBJ2-5, is GAGVSQTPSNKVTEKGKYVELRCDPISGHTALYWYRQSLGQGPEFLIYFQGTGAADDSGLPNDRFFAVRPEGSVSTLKIQRTERGDSAVYLCASSFSQGTPETQYFGPGTRLLVL.

The chain is built from TRBV7-8 and TRBJ1-3; TRBD1 matches at 8 bases. Germline V CDR1 and CDR2: SGHVS, FQNEAQ. V dropped 0 bases and J dropped 6; count of bases not matched to a gene: 10. CDR3 length equals 17 residues. DNA for the CDR3: TGTGCCAGCAGCTTAGCGCGTTTAGGGGACAGGAAAAACACCATATATTTT. Residues: CASSLARLGDRKNTIYF.

The V call is TRBV16, the J call TRBJ1-1; D ambiguous. This CDR3 contains 14 residues. The germline gives CDR1 KGHSY, CDR2 FQNENV. Trimming shortened V by 1 base and J by 6 bases, and 12 bases separated the two germline ends. The CDR3 spells CASSQFTSWAEAFF. As DNA, the CDR3 is TGTGCCAGCAGCCAATTTACTAGTTGGGCTGAAGCTTTCTTT.

The chain recombines TRBV30 with TRBJ1-2; D is perhaps TRBD1 (5 bases). Trimming left V 0 bases short and J 8 bases short, with 10 bases between. The V gene's germline CDR1 is GTSNPN and CDR2 SVGIG (reference sequence). This CDR3 has 12 residues. The CDR3 reads CAWSVYRGGYTF. The CDR3 nucleotides read TGTGCCTGGAGTGTCTATCGGGGGGGCTACACCTTC.

This clone showed up just a few times. The chain links TRBV4-1 to TRBJ2-7; 7 nucleotides align to TRBD2. Looked up from germline, CDR1 is MGHRA and CDR2 is YSYEKL. This CDR3 region has 18 residues. The trim removed 1 base at V and 6 bases at J, leaving 18 bases unmatched. As DNA, the CDR3 is TGCGCCAGCAGCCAAGGGAGGGGCCGGGAGGCTAAAGATCGCGAGCAGTACTTC. Protein: CASSQGRGREAKDREQYF.

A few counts support this clone. The chain recombines TRBV10-3 with TRBJ1-6, with D possibly being TRBD1 (5 bases). V gave up 3 bases and J gave up 9 bases, with 15 bases separating them. CDR1 ENHRY and CDR2 SYGVKD come from the germline V gene. CDR3 length equals 15 residues. DNA of the CDR3: TGTGCCATCAGTGAACTGATAACGCAGGGTTCACCCCTCCACTTT. Amino acids: CAISELITQGSPLHF.

CDR3 sequence: CASSSRRGEPQHF. CDR3 nucleotides: TGTGCCAGCAGTTCCCGACGGGGAGAGCCCCAGCATTTT. The chain employs TRBV27 and TRBJ1-5; D is unresolved. The CDR3 contains 13 residues. Per germline, CDR1 MNHEY and CDR2 SMNVEV (reference sequence). V was clipped by 4 bases and J by 8 bases, with 12 bases between them.

The chain links TRBV5-4 to TRBJ1-4; D call uncertain. The CDR3 is made up of 15 amino acids. V gave up 0 bases and J gave up 8 bases, with 14 bases separating them. From germline, CDR1 is SGHNT and CDR2 YYREEE (reference sequence). CDR3 sequence: CASSLAGVTVEKLFF. The CDR3 nucleotides read TGTGCCAGCAGCTTGGCGGGAGTGACGGTAGAAAAACTGTTTTTT.

The chain combines TRBV19 with TRBJ2-1; 11 nucleotides agree with TRBD1. There are 17 residues in the CDR3. From germline, CDR1 is LNHDA and CDR2 SQIVND (reference sequence). The junction had 10 bases not matched to a gene; V was cut back by 0 bases and J by 9 bases. CDR3 sequence reads: CASSIDWGQGEMGEQFF. For the CDR3, the DNA is TGTGCCAGTAGTATAGATTGGGGACAGGGGGAAATGGGTGAGCAGTTCTTC.

The CDR3 nucleotides read TGTGCCAGCGGGGCATCCGACTATGGCTACACCTTC. This encodes CASGASDYGYTF. The chain is built from TRBV3-1 (or the pseudogene TRBV3-2) and TRBJ1-2; D may be TRBD1 (5 bases). CDR1 LGHDT and CDR2 YNNKEL come from the germline V gene (reference sequence). The CDR3 covers 12 residues. Trimming removed 8 bases from V and 3 bases from J, with 10 bases in between.

The rearrangement links TRBV5-1 to TRBJ1-5; D unclear. Germline V gene data show CDR1 as SGHRS and CDR2 as YFSETQ. The length of the CDR3 is 14 residues. V lost 4 bases to trimming and J lost 0 bases, with 8 bases between them. In DNA form, the CDR3 reads TGCGCCAGCAGCCTCAGTGGTAGCAATCAGCCCCAGCATTTT. This encodes CASSLSGSNQPQHF.

The chain has TRBV3-1 (or the pseudogene TRBV3-2) and TRBJ1-1, with D possibly TRBD1 on 6 matching bases. Germline CDR1 is LGHDT and CDR2 is YNNKEL (reference sequence). CDR3 size: 13 residues. V lost 1 base to trimming and J lost 7 bases, with 10 bases between them. CDR3 nucleotides: TGTGCCAGCAGCCAAGGGGGGCAGTATGAAGCTTTCTTT. It is translated as CASSQGGQYEAFF.

The V call is TRBV7-9, the J call TRBJ2-5; D is unclear. The better agreement between TRBJ2-7 and the DNA end casts doubt on the J call. The CDR3 contains 14 residues. Germline V gene sequence: CDR1 SEHNR, CDR2 FQNEAQ (reference sequence). The DNA for the CDR3 is TGTGCCAGCAGCTTAGTTGCCGACTCACGCGAGCAGTACTTC. Its translation: CASSLVADSREQYF.

In its sample, this clone was seen once. The J gene is TRBJ2-7, the V gene TRBV2; 13 nucleotides agree with TRBD2. V shed 6 bases, J shed 7 bases, and the junction held 6 bases outside the gene matches. The CDR3 is 14 amino acids. From germline, CDR1 is SNHLY and CDR2 FYNNEI. CDR3 DNA: TGTGCCAGCAGGGAACTAGCGGGGGGGTTTGAGCAGTACTTC. Translation gives CASRELAGGFEQYF.

V gene TRBV6-5 combines with J gene TRBJ2-7; TRBD2 aligns across 10 bases. V was pared by 5 bases and J by 6 bases, with 7 bases of the junction left unmatched. CDR3 length equals 14 residues. CDR1 MNHEY and CDR2 SVGAGI come from the germline V gene. In DNA, the CDR3 is TGTGCCAGCAGTCCGACTAGCGGGCGTCCCGAGCAGTACTTC. It specifies CASSPTSGRPEQYF.

The chain uses TRBV29-1 and TRBJ1-3; perhaps TRBD1 as D (6 bases). V gave up 3 bases and J gave up 3 bases, with 12 bases separating them. Germline lookup yields CDR1 SQVTM and CDR2 ANQGSEA. This CDR3 has 14 amino acids. Here the CDR3 reads CSVDPYRDGNTIYF. The CDR3 DNA follows: TGCAGCGTTGACCCATACAGGGATGGAAACACCATATATTTT.

This clone was observed a few times. The CDR3 protein is CASRDPWTGDTGELFF. CDR3 coding DNA: TGTGCCAGCAGGGATCCATGGACAGGGGACACCGGGGAGCTGTTTTTT. This chain links TRBV27 with TRBJ2-2, with 9 bases that match TRBD1. The CDR3 is made up of 16 amino acids. With V trimmed by 6 bases and J by 3 bases, 8 bases remained unmatched. The germline gives CDR1 MNHEY, CDR2 SMNVEV (reference sequence).

The chain combines TRBV28 with TRBJ2-7; the D gene is possibly TRBD1 (6 bases). The CDR3 extends over 14 amino acids. The V end was cut by 7 bases, the J end by 3 bases, with 16 bases between. Germline-derived CDR1 and CDR2 are MDHEN and SYDVKM. CDR3 coding DNA: TGTGCCAGCAAGCGCGGGCAGGGGAACTACGAGCAGTACTTC. This translates into CASKRGQGNYEQYF.

The chain recombines TRBV20-1 with TRBJ2-5, with 7 nucleotides matching TRBD1. CDR1 is DFQATT, CDR2 SNEGSKA, per germline (reference sequence). Trimming cost V 3 bases and J 0 bases; bases outside gene matches: 7. The CDR3 loop spans 15 amino acids. DNA of the CDR3: TGCAGTGCTAGTGACAGGGCAGGGGACCAAGAGACCCAGTACTTC. Encoded protein: CSASDRAGDQETQYF.

This clone occurred once. The rearrangement links TRBV7-2 to TRBJ2-3; 8 nucleotides line up with TRBD2. Looked up from germline, CDR1 is SGHTA and CDR2 is FQGNSA. This CDR3 comprises 16 residues. V was clipped by 3 bases and J by 4 bases; unmatched bases: 9. CDR3 protein: CASSFASGGVADTQYF. In DNA form, the CDR3 reads TGTGCCAGCAGCTTCGCGAGCGGGGGAGTCGCAGATACGCAGTATTTT. Combining the CDR3 with reference TRBV7-2 and TRBJ2-3 gives the whole variable domain GAGVSQSPSNKVTEKGKDVELRCDPISGHTALYWYRQSLGQGLEFLIYFQGNSAPDKSGLPSDRFSAERTGGSVSTLTIQRTQQEDSAVYLCASSFASGGVADTQYFGPGTRLTVL.

The chain carries TRBV2 and TRBJ2-5; D gene uncertain. The germline V gene has CDR1 SNHLY and CDR2 FYNNEI. The CDR3 covers 12 residues. V was shortened by 4 bases and J by 5 bases, with 8 bases between the two germline ends. The DNA of the CDR3 is TGTGCCAGCAGTGTAGTACGTGAGACCCAGTACTTC. Residues: CASSVVRETQYF.